This TCR beta chain is from a study of long-term antiretroviral therapy in people with HIV. The study, taken as a whole, reports: Dominating the repertoire at all time points were the clones that expanded before ART.

Points on this clone: What it recognizes is unknown.

Version v3.0 of the immunoSEQ assay was performed at survey level. Sequencing aimed at roughly 40,000-55,000 T-cell genomes per sample. The protocol was immunoSEQ multiplex PCR, while the TCRdb copy is restricted to in-frame clones and leaves out a portion. In the table there are 30,000 to 40,000 clones, roughly 88% of which are singletons. The source was unsorted PBMCs, collected 2.2 years after starting antiretroviral therapy. The source is a man between 18 and 35 years old with HIV.

This CDR3 is CASSSMGYEQYF. CDR3 sequence (DNA): TGTGCCAGCAGCTCCATGGGGTACGAGCAGTACTTC. This chain links TRBV11-1 with TRBJ2-7, with unresolved D. In germline, CDR1 is SGHAT, CDR2 FQDESV (reference sequence). V shed 4 bases and J shed 4 bases, with 8 bases lying between them. The CDR3 extends over 12 amino acids.